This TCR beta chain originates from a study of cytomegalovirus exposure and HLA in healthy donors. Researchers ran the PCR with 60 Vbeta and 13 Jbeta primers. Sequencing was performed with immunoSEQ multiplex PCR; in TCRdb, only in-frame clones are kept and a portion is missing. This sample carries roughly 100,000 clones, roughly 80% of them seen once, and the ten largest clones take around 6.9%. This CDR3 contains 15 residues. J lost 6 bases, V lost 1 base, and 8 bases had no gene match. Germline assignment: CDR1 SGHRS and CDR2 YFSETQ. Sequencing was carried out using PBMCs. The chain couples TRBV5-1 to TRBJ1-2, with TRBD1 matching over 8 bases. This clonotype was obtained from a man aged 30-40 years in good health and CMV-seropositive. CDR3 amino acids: CASSLSGQGADGYTF. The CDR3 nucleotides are TGCGCCAGCAGCTTGTCCGGACAGGGAGCCGATGGCTACACCTTC.